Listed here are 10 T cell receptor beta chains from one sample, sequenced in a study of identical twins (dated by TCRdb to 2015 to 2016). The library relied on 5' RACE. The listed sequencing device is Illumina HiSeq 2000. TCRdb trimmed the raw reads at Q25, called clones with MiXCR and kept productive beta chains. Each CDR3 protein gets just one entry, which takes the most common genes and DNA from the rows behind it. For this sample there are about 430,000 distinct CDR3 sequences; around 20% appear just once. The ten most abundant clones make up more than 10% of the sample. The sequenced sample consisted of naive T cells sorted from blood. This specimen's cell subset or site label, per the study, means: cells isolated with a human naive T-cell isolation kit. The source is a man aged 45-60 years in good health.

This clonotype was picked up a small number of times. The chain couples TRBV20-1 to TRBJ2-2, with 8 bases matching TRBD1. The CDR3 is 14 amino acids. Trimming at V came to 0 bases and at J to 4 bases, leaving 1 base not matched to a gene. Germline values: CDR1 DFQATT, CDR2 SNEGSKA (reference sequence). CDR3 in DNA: TGCAGTGCTAGAGATCAGGGGGCCACCGGGGAGCTGTTTTTT. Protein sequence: CSARDQGATGELFF.

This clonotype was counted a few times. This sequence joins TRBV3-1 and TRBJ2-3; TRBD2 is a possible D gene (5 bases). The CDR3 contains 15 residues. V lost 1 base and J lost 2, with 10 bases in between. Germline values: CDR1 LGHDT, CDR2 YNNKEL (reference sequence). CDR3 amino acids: CASSQGTFSTDTQYF. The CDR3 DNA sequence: TGTGCCAGCAGCCAAGGGACTTTTTCCACAGATACGCAGTATTTT.

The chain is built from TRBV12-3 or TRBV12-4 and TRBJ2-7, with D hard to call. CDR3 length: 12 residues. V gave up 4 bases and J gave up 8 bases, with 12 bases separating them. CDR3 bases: TGTGCCAGCAGTTCCGACACGTCTCAGCAGTACTTC. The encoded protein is CASSSDTSQQYF.

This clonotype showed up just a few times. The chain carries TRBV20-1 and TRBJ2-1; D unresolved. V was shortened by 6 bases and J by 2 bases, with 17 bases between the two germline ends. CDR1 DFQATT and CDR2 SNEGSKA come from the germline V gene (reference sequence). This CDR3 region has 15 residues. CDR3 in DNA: TGCAGTGCAACCGAGACGGATACTGCCTACAATGAGCAGTTCTTC. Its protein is CSATETDTAYNEQFF.

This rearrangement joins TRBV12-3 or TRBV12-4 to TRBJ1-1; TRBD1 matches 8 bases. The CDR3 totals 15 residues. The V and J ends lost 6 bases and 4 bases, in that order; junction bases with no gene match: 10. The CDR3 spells CASRGQAVKSTEAFF. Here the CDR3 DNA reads TGTGCCAGCAGGGGACAGGCGGTTAAGAGCACTGAAGCTTTCTTT.

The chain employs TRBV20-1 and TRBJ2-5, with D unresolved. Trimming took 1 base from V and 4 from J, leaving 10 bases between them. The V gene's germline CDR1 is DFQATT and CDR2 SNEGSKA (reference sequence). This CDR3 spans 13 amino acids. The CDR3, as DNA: TGCAGTGCTAGAGCCGACTCCGGAGAGACCCAGTACTTC. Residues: CSARADSGETQYF.

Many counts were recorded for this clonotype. The CDR3 loop reads CASRDGYEQYF. The CDR3 DNA follows: TGTGCCAGCAGAGACGGATACGAGCAGTACTTC. The genes are TRBV7-9 and TRBJ2-7; D unclear. CDR1 and CDR2 from the germline V gene are SEHNR and FQNEAQ (reference sequence). V was shortened by 6 bases and J by 4 bases, with 7 bases between the two germline ends. There are 11 residues in the CDR3.

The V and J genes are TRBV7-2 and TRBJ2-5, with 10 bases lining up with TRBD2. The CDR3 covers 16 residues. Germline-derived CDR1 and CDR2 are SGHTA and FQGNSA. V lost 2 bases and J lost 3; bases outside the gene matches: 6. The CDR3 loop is CASSLSELAGKETQYF. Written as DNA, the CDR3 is TGTGCCAGCAGCTTAAGTGAACTAGCGGGGAAAGAGACCCAGTACTTC.

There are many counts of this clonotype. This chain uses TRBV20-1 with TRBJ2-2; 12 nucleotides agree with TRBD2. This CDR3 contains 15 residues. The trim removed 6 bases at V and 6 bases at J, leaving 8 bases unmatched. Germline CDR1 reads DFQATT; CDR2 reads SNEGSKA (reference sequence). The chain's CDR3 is CSASSGRAGAGELFF. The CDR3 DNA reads TGCAGTGCCTCTAGCGGGAGGGCAGGAGCCGGGGAGCTGTTTTTT.

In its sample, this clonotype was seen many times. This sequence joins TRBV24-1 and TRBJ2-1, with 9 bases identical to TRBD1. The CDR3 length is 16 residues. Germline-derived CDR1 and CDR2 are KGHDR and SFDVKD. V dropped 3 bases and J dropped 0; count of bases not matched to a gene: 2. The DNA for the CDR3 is TGTGCCACCAGTGATGGGACAGGGAGCTCCTACAATGAGCAGTTCTTC. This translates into CATSDGTGSSYNEQFF.